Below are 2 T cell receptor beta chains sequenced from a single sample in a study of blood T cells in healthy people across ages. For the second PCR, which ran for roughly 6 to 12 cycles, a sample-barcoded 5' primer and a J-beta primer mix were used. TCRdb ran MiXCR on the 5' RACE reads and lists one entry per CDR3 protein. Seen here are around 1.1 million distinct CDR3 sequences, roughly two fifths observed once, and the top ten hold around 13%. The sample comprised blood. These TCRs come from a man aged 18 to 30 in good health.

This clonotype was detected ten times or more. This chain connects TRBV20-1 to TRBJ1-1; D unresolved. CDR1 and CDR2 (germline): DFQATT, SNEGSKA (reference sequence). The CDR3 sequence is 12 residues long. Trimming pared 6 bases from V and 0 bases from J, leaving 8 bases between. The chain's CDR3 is CSAPTLNTEAFF. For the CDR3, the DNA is TGCAGTGCCCCCACACTGAACACTGAAGCTTTCTTT.

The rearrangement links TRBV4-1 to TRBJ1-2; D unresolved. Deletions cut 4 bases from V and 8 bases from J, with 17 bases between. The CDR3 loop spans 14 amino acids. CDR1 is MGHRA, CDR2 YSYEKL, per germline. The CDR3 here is CASSLPKPPHGYTF. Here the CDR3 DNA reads TGCGCCAGCAGCCTTCCAAAGCCTCCCCACGGCTACACCTTC.